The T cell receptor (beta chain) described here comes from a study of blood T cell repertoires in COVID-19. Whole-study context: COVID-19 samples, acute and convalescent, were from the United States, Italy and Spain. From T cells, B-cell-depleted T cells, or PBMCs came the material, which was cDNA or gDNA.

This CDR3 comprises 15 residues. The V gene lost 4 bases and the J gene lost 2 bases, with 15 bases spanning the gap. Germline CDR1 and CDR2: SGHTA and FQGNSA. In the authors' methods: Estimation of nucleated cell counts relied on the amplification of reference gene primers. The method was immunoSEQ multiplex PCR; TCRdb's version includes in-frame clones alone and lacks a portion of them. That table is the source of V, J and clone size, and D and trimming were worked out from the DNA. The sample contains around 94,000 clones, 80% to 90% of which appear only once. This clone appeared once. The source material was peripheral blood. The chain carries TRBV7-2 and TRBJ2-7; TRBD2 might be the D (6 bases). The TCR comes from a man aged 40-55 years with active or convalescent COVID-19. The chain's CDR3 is CASSSSLAGPYEQYF. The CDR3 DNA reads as TGTGCCAGCAGCTCCTCCCTGGCGGGGCCCTACGAGCAGTACTTC.